A single sample is the source of the 14 T cell receptor beta chains below, sequenced in a study of blood T cell repertoires in COVID-19. Libraries were prepared by immunoSEQ multiplex PCR; TCRdb keeps only in-frame clonotypes and omits some of them. Here the sample spans about 260,000 clones, more than 85% being singletons. Source material: peripheral blood. The receptors were gathered from a person under 35 with COVID-19, enrolled during active disease.

The chain combines TRBV5-8 with TRBJ2-7; D call uncertain. The germline gives CDR1 SGHTS, CDR2 YDEGEE. CDR3 length: 10 residues. V lost 4 bases and J lost 11, with 10 bases in between. The CDR3 nucleotides are TGTGCCAGCAGCCCTACAGTTGAGTACTTC. This translates into CASSPTVEYF.

The rearrangement links TRBV6-5 to TRBJ2-5, with TRBD2 as a possible D gene (6 bases). Deletions cut 10 bases from V and 5 bases from J, with 23 bases between. The CDR3 is made up of 15 amino acids. Germline loops: CDR1 MNHEY, CDR2 SVGAGI. CDR3 in DNA: TGTGCCATATCGGCCTCCGGGGGTTCCTGGGAGACCCAGTACTTC. As protein: CAISASGGSWETQYF.

The chain links TRBV7-2 to TRBJ1-5; unclear D gene. This CDR3 comprises 15 residues. Germline V gives CDR1 SGHTA, CDR2 FQGNSA. Between the trimmed V and J ends, which lost 1 base and 0 bases, there was a span of 7 bases. The CDR3 DNA reads as TGTGCCAGCAGCTTAGTACAGAATAGCAATCAGCCCCAGCATTTT. As protein: CASSLVQNSNQPQHF.

This clone was picked up many times. The V gene is TRBV28, the J gene TRBJ2-3; 9 bases are shared with TRBD1. Losses at the gene ends were 5 bases for V and 3 bases for J; bases not matched to a gene: 6. CDR1 MDHEN and CDR2 SYDVKM come from the germline V gene. This CDR3 has 15 amino acids. CDR3 nucleotides: TGTGCCAGCAGTCTCAGACAGGGGGGAACAGATACGCAGTATTTT. Amino acid sequence: CASSLRQGGTDTQYF.

The genes are TRBV6-5 and TRBJ1-6; the match to TRBD1 covers 7 bases. The CDR3 has 15 amino acids. Per the germline V gene, CDR1 is MNHEY and CDR2 is SVGAGI. V trimming: 7 bases; J trimming: 0 bases; junction bases outside the gene matches: 3. CDR3 sequence: CASTWDSSYNSPLHF. The CDR3 nucleotides read TGTGCCAGCACTTGGGACAGCTCCTATAATTCACCCCTCCACTTT.

J is TRBJ1-2 and V is TRBV9; perhaps TRBD1 as D (6 bases). Germline assignment: CDR1 SGDLS and CDR2 YYNGEE. Trimming took off 0 bases at V and 4 bases at J, with 16 bases between the two ends. This CDR3 spans 16 amino acids. This chain's CDR3 is CASSVDPSTGPYGYTF. For the CDR3, the DNA is TGTGCCAGCAGCGTAGATCCCTCAACAGGGCCCTATGGCTACACCTTC.

This clone appeared a single time. The chain couples TRBV21-1 to TRBJ1-2; the table assigns TRBD1, which was not confirmed against the DNA. TRBV21-1 has pseudogene status. The CDR3 spans 14 residues. In DNA, the CDR3 is TGTGCCAGCAGAGTCTGGGGCAAAAACTATGGCTACACCTTC. It codes for CASRVWGKNYGYTF.

The sample holds a few counts of this clone. The chain uses TRBV27 and TRBJ2-7; 12 nucleotides match TRBD2. The CDR3 covers 21 residues. Germline CDR1 MNHEY, CDR2 SMNVEV (reference sequence). V was clipped by 6 bases and J by 3 bases; unmatched bases: 24. CDR3 sequence: CASSGGGKRGASGRAVYEQYF. CDR3 sequence (DNA): TGTGCCAGCAGCGGGGGAGGGAAGAGGGGCGCTAGCGGGAGGGCCGTCTACGAGCAGTACTTC.

V gene TRBV6-2 or TRBV6-3 combines with J gene TRBJ2-4; the match to TRBD1 covers 7 bases. The germline V gene encodes CDR1 MNHEY and CDR2 SVGEGT. The CDR3 runs to 12 residues. Trimming took 4 bases from V and 9 from J; bases not matched to a gene: 3. CDR3 amino acids: CASSSGTAIQYF. DNA of the CDR3: TGTGCCAGCAGTTCAGGGACAGCCATTCAGTACTTC.

This chain links TRBV28 with TRBJ2-3, with 12 bases aligning to TRBD1. CDR1 is MDHEN, CDR2 SYDVKM, per germline. V lost 8 bases to trimming and J lost 3 bases; unmatched junction nucleotides: 6. There are 15 residues in the CDR3. CDR3 nucleotide sequence: TGTGCCAGCCGGGACAGGGGGCAGAGGACAGATACGCAGTATTTT. This translates into CASRDRGQRTDTQYF.

In its sample, this clone was seen once. This chain uses TRBV25-1 with TRBJ2-5, with 7 bases identical to TRBD1. Germline-derived CDR1 and CDR2 are MGHDK and SYGVNS. The CDR3 sequence is 13 residues long. Trimming took 2 bases from V and 5 from J; bases not matched to a gene: 2. CDR3 nucleotides: TGTGCCAGCAGTGAAACAGGGGTGGAGACCCAGTACTTC. The encoded protein is CASSETGVETQYF. The full variable domain, in which reference TRBV25-1 and TRBJ2-5 provide the parts outside the CDR3, is EADIYQTPRYLVIGTGKKITLECSQTMGHDKMYWYQQDPGMELHLIHYSYGVNSTEKGDLSSESTVSRIRTEHFPLTLESARPSHTSQYLCASSETGVETQYFGPGTRLLVL.

This chain joins TRBV9 and TRBJ1-1; tentatively, D is TRBD1 (6 bases). The V gene's germline CDR1 is SGDLS and CDR2 YYNGEE. This CDR3 has 13 amino acids. With 2 bases removed from V and 5 bases from J, the gap between germline ends came to 10 bases. The CDR3 bases are TGTGCCAGCAGCGTCTTCACAGGGACTGAAGCTTTCTTT. This gives the protein CASSVFTGTEAFF.

The chain uses TRBV4-3 and TRBJ2-3, with 9 bases matching TRBD1. The germline gives CDR1 LGHNA, CDR2 YSLEER. This CDR3 has 16 amino acids. V lost 3 bases and J lost 1; bases outside the gene matches: 5. CDR3 residues: CASSQTWTGGTDTQYF. The CDR3 coding sequence is TGCGCCAGCAGCCAGACGTGGACAGGGGGCACAGATACGCAGTATTTT.

The chain carries TRBV11-2 and TRBJ1-2, with 8 bases that match TRBD1. The J segment lost 0 bases and the V segment lost 5 bases, leaving 5 bases of the junction unmatched. The CDR3 length is 15 residues. Germline CDR1 and CDR2: SGHAT and FQNNGV. CDR3 in DNA: TGTGCCAGCAGCCTAGGACAGGGTGCTAACTATGGCTACACCTTC. This sequence encodes CASSLGQGANYGYTF.